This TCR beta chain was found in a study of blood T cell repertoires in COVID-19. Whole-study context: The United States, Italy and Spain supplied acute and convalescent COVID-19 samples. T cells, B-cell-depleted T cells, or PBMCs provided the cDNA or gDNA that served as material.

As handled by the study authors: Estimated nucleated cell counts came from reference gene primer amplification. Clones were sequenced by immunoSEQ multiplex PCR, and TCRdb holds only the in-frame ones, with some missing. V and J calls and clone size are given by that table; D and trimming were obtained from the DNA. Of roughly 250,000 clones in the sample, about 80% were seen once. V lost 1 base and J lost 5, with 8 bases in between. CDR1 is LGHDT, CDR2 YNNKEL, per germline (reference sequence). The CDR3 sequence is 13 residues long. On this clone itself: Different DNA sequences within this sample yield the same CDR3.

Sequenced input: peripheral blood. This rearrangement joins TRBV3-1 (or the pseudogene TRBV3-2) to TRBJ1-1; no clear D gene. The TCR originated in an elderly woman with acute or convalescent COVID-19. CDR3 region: CASSQVRGTEAFF. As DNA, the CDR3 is TGTGCCAGCAGCCAAGTACGGGGAACTGAAGCTTTCTTT.